This TCR beta chain was captured in a study of blood T cell repertoires in COVID-19. Study-level background: Specimens from acute and convalescent COVID-19 originated in the United States, Italy and Spain. The analysed material was cDNA or gDNA that came from T cells, B-cell-depleted T cells, or PBMCs.

The CDR3 covers 15 residues. Germline V gene data show CDR1 as SQVTM and CDR2 as ANQGSEA. V dropped 7 bases and J dropped 4 bases, with 20 bases sitting between them. In the authors' workflow: Using reference gene primer amplification, nucleated cell counts were estimated. Assay: immunoSEQ multiplex PCR; the TCRdb copy retains only in-frame clones and omits some. For V, J and clone size, that table is used; D and trimming come from the DNA. The table lists over 400,000 clones, 80% to 90% of them singletons, with about 3% in the top ten. This clone was recorded only once. Input material: peripheral blood. This clonotype originated in a human donor in a cohort sampled during active COVID-19. The chain has TRBV29-1 and TRBJ2-1; a weak D match, TRBD2 (6 bases). The CDR3 bases are TGCAGCGCCGACCCTGGTGGGGGGAGATACAATGAGCAGTTCTTC. Residues: CSADPGGGRYNEQFF.